What follows describes a single T cell receptor (beta chain). Its antigen is undetermined. This entry is derived from a study of T cell responses to AZD1222 COVID-19 vaccine. Study-wide results and caveats: Donors skewed white British and female; clonal diversity was possibly underestimated.

The table came from immunoSEQ multiplex PCR; TCRdb's copy has only in-frame clones and leaves some out. Here the sample spans 130,000 to 150,000 clones, roughly 93% being singletons. Germline V gene lookup returns CDR1 KGHSH and CDR2 LQKENI. The CDR3 extends over 15 amino acids. Trimming shortened V by 5 bases and J by 0 bases, and 11 bases separated the two germline ends. Sample: peripheral blood, taken after recovery from COVID-19. This TCR was sampled from an adult who had recovered from COVID-19. The J gene is TRBJ1-3, the V gene TRBV18, with D hard to call. CDR3 nucleotides: TGTGCCAGCTCATCTTACATATTCTCTGGAAACACCATATATTTT. It specifies CASSSYIFSGNTIYF. Looking up the rest from reference TRBV18 and TRBJ1-3 gives the full variable domain: NAGVMQNPRHLVRRRGQEARLRCSPMKGHSHVYWYRQLPEEGLKFMVYLQKENIIDESGMPKERFSAEFPKEGPSILRIQQVVRGDSAAYFCASSSYIFSGNTIYFGEGSWLTVV.